The count of the clone carrying this T cell receptor beta chain is one. The antigen remains unidentified. This sample was taken from a study of response to subunit inactivated influenza vaccine. General study results and limits: The authors suggested that few new T cells are recruited per seasonal influenza vaccination.

This CDR3 region has 14 residues. Looked up from germline, CDR1 is SGHAT and CDR2 is FQNNGV. V lost 1 base and J 4 bases, leaving 10 bases between the germline ends. One entry per CDR3 protein results from TCRdb running MiXCR on the RT-PCR reads. The sample holds some 800,000 distinct CDR3 sequences; 20% to 25% are singletons and the top ten take about a tenth. V is TRBV11-2 and J is TRBJ2-5; perhaps TRBD1 as D (6 bases). This TCR came from a man aged 50 to 60 who received an inactivated influenza vaccine. The source was PBMCs from blood, collected 4 to 6 days after vaccination. CDR3 amino acids: CASSLGAGVETQYF. DNA of the CDR3: TGTGCCAGCAGCTTAGGGGCAGGGGTAGAGACCCAGTACTTC.